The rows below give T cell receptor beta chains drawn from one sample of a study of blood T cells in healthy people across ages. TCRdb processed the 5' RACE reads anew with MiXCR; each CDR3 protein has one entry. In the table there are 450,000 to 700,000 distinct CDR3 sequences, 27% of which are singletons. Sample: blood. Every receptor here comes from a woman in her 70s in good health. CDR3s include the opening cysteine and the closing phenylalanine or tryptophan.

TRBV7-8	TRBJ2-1	CASSLLTANLEQFF
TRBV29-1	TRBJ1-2	CSTGGRGGDYGYTF
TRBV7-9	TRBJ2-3	CASSHWDTDTQYF
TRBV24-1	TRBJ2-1	CAASATTGPTYNEQFF
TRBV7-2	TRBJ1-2	CASSLNRFNGYTF
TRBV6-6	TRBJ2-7	CASSHRSRLSYEQYF
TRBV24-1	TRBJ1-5	CATSDLRGEPQHF
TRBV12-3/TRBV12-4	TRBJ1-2	CASSLAAGGYYGYTF
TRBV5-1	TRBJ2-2	CASSRTSGATGELFF
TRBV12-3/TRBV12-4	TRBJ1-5	CASSLARSSNQPQHF
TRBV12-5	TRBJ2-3	CASALEGTQYF
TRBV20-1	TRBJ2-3	CSALRGSSGATDTQYF
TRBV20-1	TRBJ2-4	CSARYQREDYF
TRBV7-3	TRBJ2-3	CASSFTSGSTDTQYF
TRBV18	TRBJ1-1	CASSPMTEAFF
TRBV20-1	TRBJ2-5	CSAPSGGARETQYF
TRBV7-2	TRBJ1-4	CASSRDIVQEKLFF
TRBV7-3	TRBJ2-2	CASSLSASSAGELFF
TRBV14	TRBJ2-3	CASSQQGTASDTQYF
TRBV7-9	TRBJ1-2	CASSTWIYYGYTF
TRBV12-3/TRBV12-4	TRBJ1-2	CASSLPHLGGAAYGYTF
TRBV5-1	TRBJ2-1	CASSWDYNEQFF
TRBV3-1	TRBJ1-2	CASSQQGRYGYTF
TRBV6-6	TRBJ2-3	CASSSQRGGTDTQYF
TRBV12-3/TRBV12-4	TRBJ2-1	CASSAPGLAGAGEQFF
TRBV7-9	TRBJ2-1	CASSSEQFF
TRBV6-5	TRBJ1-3	CASSHAGSSGNTIYF
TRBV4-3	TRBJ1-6	CASSQVEGSGGSPLHF
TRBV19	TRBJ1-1	CASTPLGVESTEAFF
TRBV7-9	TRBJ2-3	CASSLFRTGVGDTQYF
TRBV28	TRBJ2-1	CASSFRRGGLDEQFF
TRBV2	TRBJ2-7	CASSIGGSSYEQYF
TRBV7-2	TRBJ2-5	CASSPHSGGPTQYF
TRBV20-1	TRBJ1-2	CSARDSYAGQASYTF
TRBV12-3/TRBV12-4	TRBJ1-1	CASRTSQAYPNTEAFF
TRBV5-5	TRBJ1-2	CASTWDNQYGYTF
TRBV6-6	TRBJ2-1	CASSYLGAGAYNEQFF
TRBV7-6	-	CASSSIRRGGRSEQFF
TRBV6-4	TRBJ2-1	CASSELAGDFNEQFF
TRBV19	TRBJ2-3	CASSSLGGDTQYF
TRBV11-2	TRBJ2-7	CASSGDLSYEQYF
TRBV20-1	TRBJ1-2	CSARDPGTGVGYTF
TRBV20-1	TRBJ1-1	CSAHPRGTEAFF
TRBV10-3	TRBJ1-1	CAISQGQGGGTEAFF
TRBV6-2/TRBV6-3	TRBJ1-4	CASRSGTGSEKLFF
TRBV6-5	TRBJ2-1	CASSYSATRNEQFF